This T cell receptor beta chain derives from a study of cytomegalovirus exposure and HLA in healthy donors. PCR amplification relied on 60 Vbeta primers (plus 13 Jbeta primers). Repertoires were generated with immunoSEQ multiplex PCR, while TCRdb's copy carries only in-frame clones and drops some. The top ten hold approximately 4.6% of the sample, which has about 190,000 clones, approximately 75% seen once. Overall study findings and caveats: Apart from CMV serostatus, no immune exposure information was available.

On this clone itself: Its antigen remains unknown.

The sequenced sample was PBMCs. The source is a man aged 30-40 years in good health and CMV-seropositive.

CDR3 DNA sequence: TGTGCCAGCAGCCCCGAAGCGCCCTTAGGAGCGGGGGAAACCTACGAGCAGTACTTC. Translation gives CASSPEAPLGAGETYEQYF. V and J are TRBV5-6 and TRBJ2-7; 8 nucleotides align to TRBD2. CDR1 is SGHDT, CDR2 YYEEEE, per germline. This CDR3 is 19 amino acids long. Unmatched junction bases numbered 20, after V lost 4 bases and J lost 2 bases.